What follows describes a single T cell receptor (beta chain). The antigen is unknown. This record comes from a study of CD8 T cells in ankylosing spondylitis. Via MiXCR, TCRdb re-called the 5' RACE reads, giving one row per CDR3 protein. The table has 700,000 to 850,000 distinct CDR3 sequences, about 12% seen once; the top ten hold around 0.51%. Study results and caveats: Ankylosing spondylitis blood appeared to be characterized by a TCR beta motif of roughly eight highly homologous variants.

The V gene lost 1 base and the J gene lost 4 bases, with 14 bases spanning the gap. The CDR3 is made up of 16 amino acids. Germline V lookup: CDR1 SGHTA, CDR2 FQGNSA. Sequenced sample: blood, either unsorted or a sorted T cell fraction (not recorded which). The gene calls are TRBV7-2 and TRBJ2-1, with D possibly TRBD2 on 7 matching bases. The clonotype originates from a male donor with ankylosing spondylitis. The CDR3 DNA reads as TGTGCCAGCAGCTTAGTACGGGGGGCCCCTTACAATGAGCAGTTCTTC. Its protein product is CASSLVRGAPYNEQFF. Drawing the rest from reference TRBV7-2 and TRBJ2-1, the complete variable domain is GAGVSQSPSNKVTEKGKDVELRCDPISGHTALYWYRQSLGQGLEFLIYFQGNSAPDKSGLPSDRFSAERTGGSVSTLTIQRTQQEDSAVYLCASSLVRGAPYNEQFFGPGTRLTVL.